These 5 T cell receptor beta chains share one sample of origin, sequenced in a study of cytomegalovirus exposure and HLA in healthy donors. The PCR made use of 60 Vbeta and 13 Jbeta primers. Sequenced by immunoSEQ multiplex PCR; TCRdb stores in-frame clones only, minus some. In the table there are under 200,000 clones, 79% of which are singletons. The sequenced sample was PBMCs. The receptor source for this set is a woman between 50 and 59 years old in good health and CMV-seronegative.

The sample holds a few counts of this clone. The chain combines TRBV18 with TRBJ2-1, with 7 nucleotides matching TRBD2. The CDR3 has 15 residues. CDR1 is KGHSH and CDR2 is LQKENI in the germline V gene. V lost 5 bases, J lost 3 bases, and 7 bases stayed unmatched. The CDR3 protein is CASSKASGNYNEQFF. CDR3 DNA sequence: TGTGCCAGCTCAAAAGCTAGCGGTAACTACAATGAGCAGTTCTTC.

This clone was counted only a few times. J is TRBJ2-5 and V is TRBV5-5, with a tentative D call TRBD1 (6 bases). Germline CDR1 and CDR2: SGHKS and YYEKEE (reference sequence). CDR3 length equals 14 residues. The V end lost 7 bases, the J end lost 0 bases, and 13 bases lay between the germline ends. The CDR3 reads CASLGQLYQETQYF. The CDR3 DNA reads TGTGCCAGCCTAGGACAGTTGTACCAAGAGACCCAGTACTTC.

There are a few counts of this clone. The chain links TRBV9 to TRBJ2-2, with a tentative D call TRBD1 (6 bases). Germline assignment: CDR1 SGDLS and CDR2 YYNGEE. This CDR3 has 16 amino acids. V lost 0 bases and J 5 bases, leaving 14 bases between the germline ends. Here the CDR3 DNA reads TGTGCCAGCAGCGTAGAAGGGGGAGATTGGACCGGGGAGCTGTTTTTT. It translates to CASSVEGGDWTGELFF. The whole variable domain, remainder taken from reference TRBV9 and TRBJ2-2, is DSGVTQTPKHLITATGQRVTLRCSPRSGDLSVYWYQQSLDQGLQFLIQYYNGEERAKGNILERFSAQQFPDLHSELNLSSLELGDSALYFCASSVEGGDWTGELFFGEGSRLTVL.

CDR3 nucleotide sequence: TGTGCCATCGGCGGGACAGGGGGCACTGAAGCTTTCTTT. Amino acids: CAIGGTGGTEAFF. The chain employs TRBV10-3 and TRBJ1-1; 11 bases line up with TRBD1. Per germline, CDR1 ENHRY and CDR2 SYGVKD. The length of the CDR3 is 13 residues. The V gene end was trimmed by 8 bases and the J gene end by 4 bases; junction bases not matched to a gene: 3.

The J gene is TRBJ2-7, the V gene TRBV7-2; possible D gene TRBD1, 6 bases. Trimming cost V 3 bases and J 4 bases, with 13 bases left between them. The length of the CDR3 is 14 residues. Germline CDR1 is SGHTA and CDR2 is FQGNSA. The CDR3 loop is CASSFDRLSYEQYF. CDR3 DNA: TGTGCCAGCAGCTTCGACAGGCTAAGTTACGAGCAGTACTTC. The variable domain in full, with the rest retrieved from reference TRBV7-2 and TRBJ2-7, is GAGVSQSPSNKVTEKGKDVELRCDPISGHTALYWYRQSLGQGLEFLIYFQGNSAPDKSGLPSDRFSAERTGGSVSTLTIQRTQQEDSAVYLCASSFDRLSYEQYFGPGTRLTVT.